This TCR beta chain was sequenced for a study of blood T cell repertoires in COVID-19. As for the study in general: COVID-19 samples, acute and convalescent, were from the United States, Italy and Spain. In each case, the material was cDNA or gDNA derived from T cells, B-cell-depleted T cells, or PBMCs.

In the authors' workflow: By means of reference gene primer amplification, nucleated cell counts were estimated. Profiling relied on immunoSEQ multiplex PCR, and the TCRdb table lists in-frame clones only, not all of them. The V and J calls and clone size are taken from that table; D and trimming were inferred from the DNA. Among over 250,000 clones, around 90% were seen once, and the ten largest hold 1%. Recovered status applied to Cohort 3 donors who had two consecutive negative PCRs. It also applied to those with clearance or with symptom resolution. V shed 8 bases and J shed 2 bases, with 19 bases lying between them. CDR1 and CDR2 (germline): MNHEY, SMNVEV (reference sequence). The CDR3 covers 16 residues.

The sample consisted of PBMCs or T cells enriched from blood (not recorded which). The chain couples TRBV27 to TRBJ1-5; possibly TRBD1 for D (5 bases). The TCR was taken from a woman aged 30 to 39 who had recovered from COVID-19. DNA for the CDR3: TGTGCCAGCGGAAATCGGGGGTATGGGGGCAATCAGCCCCAGCATTTT. It is translated as CASGNRGYGGNQPQHF.